This passage covers 15 T cell receptor beta chains from one sample sequenced in a study of tumor and adjacent non-tumor tissue in lung cancer (dated by TCRdb to the late 2010s). Bulk unsorted tissue served as the source for RNA extraction, and RNA quality was assessed using a NanoDrop ND-1000 and an Agilent 2100. Library preparation used multiplex PCR. TCRdb lists the instrument as Illumina HiSeq 2500. TCRbeta libraries were built by three rounds of nested PCR using primers (Table S4), following protocols modified from ARM-PCR. TCRdb applied fastp at Q25 and MiXCR to the public reads, then kept only in-frame beta chains. Every distinct CDR3 protein forms one entry, paired with its most common genes and DNA. This sample has roughly 67,000 distinct CDR3 sequences in its table, and 55% to 70% of those were observed once. Roughly 21% of the sample is held by the ten biggest clonotypes. What was sequenced was lung tumor tissue. The receptors stem from a man aged 50 to 59 with non-small cell lung cancer.

The chain is built from TRBV6-4 and TRBJ2-4; 12 positions agree with TRBD1. CDR3 size: 15 residues. Trimming took 5 bases from V and 6 from J; bases not matched to a gene: 5. Looked up from germline, CDR1 is MRHNA and CDR2 is SNTAGT. CDR3 sequence reads: CASSPGQGASNIQYF. In DNA, the CDR3 is TGTGCCAGCAGTCCGGGACAGGGGGCCTCAAACATTCAGTACTTC.

Comment on this clonotype: A read error is likely, as this CDR3 ends without the conserved phenylalanine or tryptophan. It is unclear where the CDR3 begins or ends on the DNA, so no DNA is shown, and the CDR3 is as TCRdb lists it. CDR3 protein: CADSHFPGQKFL. The J gene is TRBJ2-1, the V gene TRBV6-5; the D segment call TRBD1 is taken from the table without a DNA check. CDR1 and CDR2 from the germline V gene are MNHEY and SVGAGI. From its first to its last residue, the CDR3 has 12 amino acids.

A remark on this clonotype: This may come from a read error, since a much larger clone is one base off. This chain joins TRBV29-1 and TRBJ2-1, with a tentative D call TRBD2 (6 bases). This CDR3 has 13 amino acids. Germline CDR1 reads SQVTM; CDR2 reads ANQGSEA. The chain's CDR3 is CGGVAAAYNEQFF. CDR3 nucleotide sequence: TGCGGAGGGGTCGCGGCTGCCTACAATGAGCAGTTCTTC.

Regarding this clonotype: One end of the junction varies from germline; a read error may be responsible. J is TRBJ2-1 and V is TRBV11-3; 15 bases agree with TRBD2. Per germline, CDR1 SGHNT and CDR2 YENEEA. The CDR3 extends over 18 amino acids. The CDR3 region is CASSLEGLAGGCPNEQFF. In nucleotides, the CDR3 is TGTGCGAGCAGCTTAGAGGGACTAGCGGGAGGCTGTCCCAATGAGCAGTTCTTC.

Notes on this clonotype: A single base separates this from a much larger clone, so it may be a read error. The CDR3 region is CSVLGAVEAQYF. DNA for the CDR3: TGCAGCGTTCTGGGGGCCGTAGAGGCCCAGTACTTC. This rearrangement joins TRBV29-1 to TRBJ2-5; perhaps TRBD1 as D (6 bases). The V gene's germline CDR1 is SQVTM and CDR2 ANQGSEA. This CDR3 is 12 amino acids long.

The chain joins TRBV5-1 to TRBJ1-1, with 7 bases that match TRBD1. The ends lost 6 bases at V and 1 base at J; junction bases unmatched: 3. Germline V lookup: CDR1 SGHRS, CDR2 YFSETQ. CDR3 length equals 13 residues. The CDR3 sequence is CASMGQRNTEAFF. The CDR3 DNA reads as TGCGCCAGCATGGGACAGCGGAACACTGAAGCTTTCTTT.

Concerning this clonotype: The junction differs from germline at one of its ends, possibly a read error. The chain uses TRBV4-2 and TRBJ2-3; 8 nucleotides align to TRBD1. Germline CDR1 reads LGHNA; CDR2 reads YNFKEQ. There are 16 residues in the CDR3. CDR3 nucleotide sequence: TGTGCCAGCCGCAATGACAGGGGAGACGGCACATATACGCAGTATTTT. This sequence encodes CASRNDRGDGTYTQYF.

The rearrangement links TRBV29-1 to TRBJ2-3, with 8 bases aligning to TRBD1. The germline CDR1 and CDR2 sequences are SQVTM and ANQGSEA. The CDR3 extends over 13 amino acids. After removal of 4 bases from V and 5 bases from J, the junction contained 5 bases not matched to a gene. The CDR3 loop reads CSVGQGRQDTQYF. The CDR3, as DNA: TGCAGCGTTGGACAGGGGAGGCAAGATACGCAGTATTTT.

This clonotype occurred many times. The chain carries TRBV11-2 and TRBJ1-6; 7 positions agree with TRBD1. After removal of 5 bases from V and 0 bases from J, the junction contained 10 bases not matched to a gene. CDR3 length equals 18 residues. Germline-derived CDR1 and CDR2 are SGHAT and FQNNGV. CDR3 amino acids: CASSPRAGGSSYNSPLHF. The CDR3 DNA reads as TGTGCCAGCAGCCCCCGAGCAGGGGGGAGCTCCTATAATTCACCCCTCCACTTT.

This clonotype was counted many times. The V call is TRBV4-2, the J call TRBJ2-3, with 11 bases fitting TRBD2. The CDR3 covers 19 residues. Germline V gene lookup returns CDR1 LGHNA and CDR2 YNFKEQ. J gave up 2 bases and V 4 bases, and 14 bases lay outside the gene matches. The CDR3, as DNA: TGTGCCAGCAGCCCTGGGGCTAGCGGGGGGCCGGGATACACAGATACGCAGTATTTT. This sequence encodes CASSPGASGGPGYTDTQYF.

About this clonotype itself: The junction and the germline gene differ at one end; a read error may be behind it. This chain links TRBV11-3 with TRBJ2-1, with no clear D. This CDR3 region has 15 residues. From germline, CDR1 is SGHNT and CDR2 YENEEA. CDR3 DNA: TGTGCTAGCAGCCTCGAAGGGCGGCCCCGCGATGTGCAGTTCTTC. Protein product: CASSLEGRPRDVQFF. The entire variable domain, with the rest obtained from reference TRBV11-3 and TRBJ2-1, is as follows: EAGVVQSPRYKIIEKKQPVAFWCNPISGHNTLYWYLQNLGQGPELLIRYENEEAVDDSQLPKDRFSAERLKGVDSTLKIQPAELGDSAVYLCASSLEGRPRDVQFFGPGTRLTVL.

In its sample, this clonotype was seen many times. CDR3 sequence (DNA): TGTGCCACCAGTGACCGTATACAGAGGGGCAAGTACAATGAGCAGTTCTTC. Translation gives CATSDRIQRGKYNEQFF. This chain joins TRBV24-1 and TRBJ2-1; tentatively, D is TRBD1 or TRBD2 (5 bases each). The CDR3 totals 17 residues. The V gene's germline CDR1 is KGHDR and CDR2 SFDVKD. The V gene lost 4 bases and the J gene lost 4 bases, with 19 bases spanning the gap.

About this clonotype itself: Given a much more abundant clone one base away, this may be a read error. The gene calls are TRBV6-5 and TRBJ2-1; TRBD1 agrees at 7 bases. There are 11 residues in the CDR3. Looked up from germline, CDR1 is MNHEY and CDR2 is SVGAGI. Here the CDR3 reads CGSRGYNEQFF. The CDR3 coding sequence is TGTGGCAGCAGGGGGTACAATGAGCAGTTCTTC.

In DNA, the CDR3 is TGTGCCAGCAGCTTCGAGGGACAACCCTACGAGCAGTACTTC. Protein product: CASSFEGQPYEQYF. The chain combines TRBV11-1 with TRBJ2-7; maybe TRBD1 (6 bases). Trimming removed 3 bases at V and 2 bases at J, with 11 bases between. The CDR3 sequence is 14 residues long. Germline lookup yields CDR1 SGHAT and CDR2 FQDESV (reference sequence).

The rearrangement links TRBV10-2 to TRBJ2-4; TRBD2 matches 13 bases. This CDR3 contains 15 residues. Germline values: CDR1 WSHSY, CDR2 SAAADI. CDR3: CVSRTSGGTKNIQYF. DNA for the CDR3: TGCGTCAGTAGGACTAGCGGGGGAACAAAAAACATTCAGTACTTC.